Shown below are 17 T cell receptor beta chains from a single sample sequenced in a study of tumor-infiltrating lymphocytes in primary liver carcinoma. From around 500 ng of total RNA, TCR beta-specific cDNA was reverse-transcribed using a constant-region primer. Three-round nested multiplex PCR performed with slightly modified ARM-PCR produced the TCR beta libraries. For around 11 cycles apiece, the opening two PCR rounds ran with TRBV1-TRBV30 forward primers and a C-beta reverse primer. TCRdb passed the multiplex PCR reads through MiXCR, listing each CDR3 protein once. The repertoire holds some 190,000 distinct CDR3 sequences, with roughly three fifths as singletons. Germline DNA was also extracted, and blood RNA derived from unsorted whole blood. Sequences were obtained from peripheral blood. The origin of the receptors is a man aged 40-50 years with primary liver carcinoma and hepatitis B virus infection.

V and J are TRBV11-3 and TRBJ2-1, with D perhaps TRBD2 (6 bases). The CDR3 is 14 amino acids. Germline lookup yields CDR1 SGHNT and CDR2 YENEEA. The germline V and J ends were trimmed by 4 bases and 9 bases, with 16 bases remaining between them. This CDR3 is CASSSLSGESEQFF. DNA of the CDR3: TGTGCCAGCAGCTCCCTATCGGGAGAGAGTGAGCAGTTCTTC.

With respect to this clonotype: The missing conserved phenylalanine or tryptophan at the end of this CDR3 makes a read error likely. The gene calls are TRBV11-2 and TRBJ1-5, with D possibly being TRBD1 (5 bases). Germline loops: CDR1 SGHAT, CDR2 FQNNGV. The CDR3 length is 14 residues. The ends were cut back, 6 bases at V and 10 bases at J, with 19 bases in the middle. CDR3 protein: CASRYLDTGQPQHY. Written as DNA, the CDR3 is TGTGCCAGCAGGTACCTAGACACAGGTCAACCCCAGCATTAT.

The chain carries TRBV11-2 and TRBJ2-2, with D unclear. Germline-derived CDR1 and CDR2 are SGHAT and FQNNGV. Trimming removed 4 bases from V and 7 bases from J, with 13 bases in between. This CDR3 region has 14 residues. CDR3 nucleotides: TGTGCCAGCAGCTCAATGCCCAGTGTCGGGGAGCTGTTTTTT. It translates to CASSSMPSVGELFF.

This clonotype was recorded only once. Just one base apart from a much larger clone, this may be a read error. This rearrangement joins TRBV4-1 to TRBJ1-2; 10 positions agree with TRBD1. The CDR3 is 17 amino acids. Germline CDR1 is MGHRA and CDR2 is YSYEKL. CDR3 in DNA: TGCGCCAGCAGCCCCCTTTTGGAGGACAGGGGGAACTATGGCCACACCTTC. It codes for CASSPLLEDRGNYGHTF.

To note about this clonotype: This may stem from a read error, because a much larger clone lies one nucleotide away. The chain has TRBV11-2 and TRBJ2-1; the D call may be TRBD1 or TRBD2 (6 bases each). This CDR3 spans 17 amino acids. The V gene's germline CDR1 is SGHAT and CDR2 FQNNGV. This CDR3 reads CTSSPSMGGISYNEQFF. CDR3 in DNA: TGTACCAGCAGCCCCTCGATGGGGGGCATCTCCTACAATGAGCAGTTCTTC.

This clonotype has at least ten counts. The rearrangement joins TRBV4-1 to TRBJ2-3; 11 bases map to TRBD2. Trimming removed 6 bases from V and 6 bases from J; junction bases left unmatched: 5. Per the germline V gene, CDR1 is MGHRA and CDR2 is YSYEKL. The CDR3 contains 14 residues. The CDR3, as DNA: TGCGCCAGCAGGCCTAGCGGGAGGCCGGATACGCAGTATTTT. Protein product: CASRPSGRPDTQYF.

This chain links TRBV12-3 or TRBV12-4 with TRBJ2-5; D tentatively fits TRBD1 or TRBD2 (6 bases each). The CDR3 runs to 13 residues. V shed 2 bases and J shed 3 bases, with 7 bases lying between them. CDR3 DNA sequence: TGTGCCAGCAGTTTAAGGGGGGAAGAGACCCAGTACTTC. It codes for CASSLRGEETQYF.

J is TRBJ2-7 and V is TRBV4-2; TRBD2 is a possible D gene (6 bases). Germline V CDR1 and CDR2: LGHNA, YNFKEQ. This CDR3 is built from 16 residues. Trimming pared 8 bases from V and 3 bases from J, leaving 23 bases between. CDR3 sequence: CASLEEGGRIFYEQYF. CDR3 sequence (DNA): TGTGCCAGCTTGGAAGAGGGTGGGAGGATTTTCTACGAGCAGTACTTC.

This clonotype was detected ten times or more. The J gene is TRBJ1-5, the V gene TRBV11-2; no firm D call. This CDR3 is 15 amino acids long. Germline V gives CDR1 SGHAT, CDR2 FQNNGV. V was cut by 5 bases and J by 2 bases, with 13 bases left in between. CDR3 amino acids: CASSLDPGGNQPQHF. The CDR3 nucleotides are TGTGCCAGCAGCCTTGACCCGGGCGGCAATCAGCCCCAGCATTTT.

The chain carries TRBV6-5 and TRBJ2-5; a possible D gene is TRBD2 (5 bases). Germline V gene data show CDR1 as MNHEY and CDR2 as SVGAGI. Trimming cost V 5 bases and J 0 bases, with 13 bases left between them. The CDR3 consists of 15 residues. CDR3 coding DNA: TGTGCCAGCAGTCTTGGACTCCTGTACCAAGAGACCCAGTACTTC. As protein: CASSLGLLYQETQYF.

Ten or more counts support this clonotype. The chain recombines TRBV28 with TRBJ1-2, with D perhaps matching TRBD1 (6 bases). V was pared by 5 bases and J by 10 bases, with 26 bases between. Per the germline V gene, CDR1 is MDHEN and CDR2 is SYDVKM. CDR3 length: 16 residues. Written as DNA, the CDR3 is TGTGCCAGCAGTCCGTCAGGGGCATTAGGGTTAAGGGACTACACCTTC. The encoded protein is CASSPSGALGLRDYTF.

This clonotype has just a few counts. The chain employs TRBV4-1 and TRBJ1-2, with D maybe TRBD1 (5 bases). CDR3 size: 13 residues. Germline CDR1 and CDR2: MGHRA and YSYEKL. CDR3 loop: CVSSETANYGYTF. CDR3 DNA sequence: TGCGTCAGTAGCGAGACAGCTAACTATGGCTACACCTTC.

A note on this clonotype: Germline and junction disagree at one end, which may indicate a read error. This chain uses TRBV5-5 with TRBJ2-7, with unresolved D. Germline CDR1 SGHKS, CDR2 YYEKEE (reference sequence). This CDR3 contains 12 residues. CDR3 nucleotide sequence: TGTGCCGGCAGCTTGTTGGGGATCGAGCAGTACTTC. As protein: CAGSLLGIEQYF. Together with reference TRBV5-5 and TRBJ2-7, the CDR3 gives the full variable domain: DAGVTQSPTHLIKTRGQQVTLRCSPISGHKSVSWYQQVLGQGPQFIFQYYEKEERGRGNFPDRFSARQFPNYSSELNVNALLLGDSALYLCAGSLLGIEQYFGPGTRLTVT.

This clonotype came up a few times. The chain employs TRBV4-1 and TRBJ2-1; D is unresolved. Trimming cost V 1 base and J 4 bases, with 14 bases left between them. Per germline, CDR1 MGHRA and CDR2 YSYEKL. The CDR3 runs 16 residues. CDR3 nucleotide sequence: TGCGCCAGCAGCCAAGTAAACCTGGTCGATTACAATGAGCAGTTCTTC. Amino acid sequence: CASSQVNLVDYNEQFF.

On this clonotype: Compared with germline, one end of the junction differs, possibly owing to a read error. The V and J genes are TRBV4-1 and TRBJ2-1; D may be TRBD2 (5 bases). The CDR3 runs 15 residues. Germline CDR1 is MGHRA and CDR2 is YSYEKL. The CDR3 DNA sequence: TGCGCCAGCAGCTCCCGGGGAAACAGTTACAATGAGAAGTTCTTC. As protein: CASSSRGNSYNEKFF.

About this clonotype itself: A much more abundant neighbour one base away suggests this may be a read error. This sequence joins TRBV11-2 and TRBJ1-5; D ambiguous. The CDR3 is 13 amino acids. Germline V gene data show CDR1 as SGHAT and CDR2 as FQNNGV. V lost 2 bases and J 1 base, leaving 3 bases between the germline ends. CDR3 sequence: CASSLPSNQPQHF. CDR3 sequence (DNA): TGTGCCAGCAGCTTACCGAGCAATCAGCCCCAGCATTTT. Combining the CDR3 with reference TRBV11-2 and TRBJ1-5 gives the whole variable domain EAGVAQSPRYKIIEKRQSVAFWCNPISGHATLYWYQQILGQGPKLLIQFQNNGVVDDSQLPKDRFSAERLKGVDSTLKIQPAKLEDSAVYLCASSLPSNQPQHFGDGTRLSIL.

The V and J genes are TRBV11-2 and TRBJ2-7, with D uncertain. Germline CDR1 is SGHAT and CDR2 is FQNNGV. V shed 0 bases and J shed 5 bases, with 11 bases lying between them. The CDR3 totals 14 residues. In DNA form, the CDR3 reads TGTGCCAGCAGCTTAGATGTAGGGTCCGACGAGCAGTACTTC. Translating it yields CASSLDVGSDEQYF. Drawing the rest from reference TRBV11-2 and TRBJ2-7, the complete variable domain is EAGVAQSPRYKIIEKRQSVAFWCNPISGHATLYWYQQILGQGPKLLIQFQNNGVVDDSQLPKDRFSAERLKGVDSTLKIQPAKLEDSAVYLCASSLDVGSDEQYFGPGTRLTVT.